This T cell receptor beta chain was found in a study of patients and donors after allogeneic stem cell transplantation. From germline, CDR1 is LGHNA and CDR2 YSLEER. Trimming shortened V by 3 bases and J by 5 bases, and 10 bases separated the two germline ends. The CDR3 totals 13 residues. This clonotype was found a few times. TCRdb reprocessed the RT-PCR reads via MiXCR and lists one record per CDR3 protein. The sample lists about 960,000 distinct CDR3 sequences; about 20% were seen once. The chain recombines TRBV4-3 with TRBJ2-5; no clear D. The TCR comes from a human donor who was either an allogeneic HSCT recipient or a stem cell or donor lymphocyte infusion donor (not recorded which). It is not recorded whose cells these are; they may come from a transplant donor. The specimen sequenced was blood, either unsorted or a sorted T cell fraction (not recorded which). The CDR3 region is CASSQFHGETQYF. CDR3 DNA sequence: TGCGCCAGCAGCCAGTTTCATGGGGAGACCCAGTACTTC.